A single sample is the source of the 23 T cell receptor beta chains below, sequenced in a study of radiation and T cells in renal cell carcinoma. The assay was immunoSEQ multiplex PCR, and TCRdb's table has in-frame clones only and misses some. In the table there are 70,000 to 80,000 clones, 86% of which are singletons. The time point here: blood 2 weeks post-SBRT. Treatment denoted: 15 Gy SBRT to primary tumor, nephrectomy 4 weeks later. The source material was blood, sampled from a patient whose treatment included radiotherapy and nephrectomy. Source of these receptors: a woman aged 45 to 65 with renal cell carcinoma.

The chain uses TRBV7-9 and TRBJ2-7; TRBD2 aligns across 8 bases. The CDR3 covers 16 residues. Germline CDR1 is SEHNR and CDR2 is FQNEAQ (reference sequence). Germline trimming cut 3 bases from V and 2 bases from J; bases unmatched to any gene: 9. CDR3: CASSLDTSGAAYEQYF. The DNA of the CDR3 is TGTGCCAGCAGCTTGGACACTAGCGGAGCCGCCTACGAGCAGTACTTC. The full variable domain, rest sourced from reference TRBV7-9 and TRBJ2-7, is DTGVSQNPRHKITKRGQNVTFRCDPISEHNRLYWYRQTLGQGPEFLTYFQNEAQLEKSRLLSDRFSAERPKGSFSTLEIQRTEQGDSAMYLCASSLDTSGAAYEQYFGPGTRLTVT.

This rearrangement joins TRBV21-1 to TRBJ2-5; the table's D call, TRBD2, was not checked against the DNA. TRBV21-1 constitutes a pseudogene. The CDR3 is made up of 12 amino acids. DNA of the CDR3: TGTGCCAGCTATCGAAGGAGGGAGACCCAGTACTTC. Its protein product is CASYRRRETQYF.

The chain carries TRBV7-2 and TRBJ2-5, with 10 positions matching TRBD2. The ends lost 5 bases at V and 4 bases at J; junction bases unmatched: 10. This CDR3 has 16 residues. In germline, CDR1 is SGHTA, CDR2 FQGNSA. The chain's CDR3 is CASSHSDSGGGETQYF. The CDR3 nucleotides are TGTGCCAGCAGCCACTCGGACAGCGGGGGGGGAGAGACCCAGTACTTC.

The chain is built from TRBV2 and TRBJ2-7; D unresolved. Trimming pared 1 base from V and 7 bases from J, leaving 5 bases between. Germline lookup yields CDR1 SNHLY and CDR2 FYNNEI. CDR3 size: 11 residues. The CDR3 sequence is CASSEEWEQYF. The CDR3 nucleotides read TGTGCCAGCAGTGAAGAGTGGGAGCAGTACTTC.

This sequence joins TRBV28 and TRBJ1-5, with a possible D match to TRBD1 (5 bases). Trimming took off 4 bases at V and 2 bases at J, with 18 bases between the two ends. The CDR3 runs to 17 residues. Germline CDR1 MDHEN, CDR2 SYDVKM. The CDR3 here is CASSSAGRTSRNQPQHF. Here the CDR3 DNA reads TGTGCCAGCAGTTCCGCGGGACGGACAAGCCGCAATCAGCCCCAGCATTTT. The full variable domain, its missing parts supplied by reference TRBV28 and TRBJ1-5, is DVKVTQSSRYLVKRTGEKVFLECVQDMDHENMFWYRQDPGLGLRLIYFSYDVKMKEKGDIPEGYSVSREKKERFSLILESASTNQTSMYLCASSSAGRTSRNQPQHFGDGTRLSIL.

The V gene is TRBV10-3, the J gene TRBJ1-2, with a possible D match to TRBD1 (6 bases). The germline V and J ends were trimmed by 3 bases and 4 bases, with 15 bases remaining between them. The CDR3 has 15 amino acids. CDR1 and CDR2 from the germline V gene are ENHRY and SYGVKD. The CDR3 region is CAISESRGVGYGYTF. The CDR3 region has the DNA TGTGCCATCAGTGAATCCAGGGGTGTCGGCTATGGCTACACCTTC.

CDR3 loop: CASARVDYGYTF. The DNA for the CDR3 is TGTGCCAGTGCCAGGGTTGACTATGGCTACACCTTC. This chain uses TRBV19 with TRBJ1-2; TRBD1 is a possible D gene (5 bases). Germline lookup yields CDR1 LNHDA and CDR2 SQIVND (reference sequence). Trimming removed 8 bases from V and 3 bases from J, with 10 bases in between. CDR3 length: 12 residues. Together with reference TRBV19 and TRBJ1-2, the CDR3 gives the full variable domain: DGGITQSPKYLFRKEGQNVTLSCEQNLNHDAMYWYRQDPGQGLRLIYYSQIVNDFQKGDIAEGYSVSREKKESFPLTVTSAQKNPTAFYLCASARVDYGYTFGSGTRLTVV.

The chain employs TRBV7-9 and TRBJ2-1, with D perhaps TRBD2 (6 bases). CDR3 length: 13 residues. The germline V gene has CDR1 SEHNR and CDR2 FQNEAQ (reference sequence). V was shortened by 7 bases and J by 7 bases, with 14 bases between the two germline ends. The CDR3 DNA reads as TGTGCCAGCACGACGGCGGGGAGAAATGAGCAGTTCTTC. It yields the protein CASTTAGRNEQFF.

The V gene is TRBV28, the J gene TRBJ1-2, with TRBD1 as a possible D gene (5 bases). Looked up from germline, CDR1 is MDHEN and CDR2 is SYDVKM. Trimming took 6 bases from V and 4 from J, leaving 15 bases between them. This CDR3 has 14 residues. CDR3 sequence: CASRASGRAYGYTF. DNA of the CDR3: TGTGCCAGCAGGGCTAGCGGCAGGGCCTATGGCTACACCTTC.

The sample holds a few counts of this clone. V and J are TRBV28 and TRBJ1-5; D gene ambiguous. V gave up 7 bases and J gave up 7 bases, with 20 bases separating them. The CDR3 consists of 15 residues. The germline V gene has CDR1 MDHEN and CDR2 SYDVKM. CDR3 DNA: TGTGCCAGCACCCGGGCCCTTCATGCGGGCCAGCCCCAGCATTTT. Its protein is CASTRALHAGQPQHF.

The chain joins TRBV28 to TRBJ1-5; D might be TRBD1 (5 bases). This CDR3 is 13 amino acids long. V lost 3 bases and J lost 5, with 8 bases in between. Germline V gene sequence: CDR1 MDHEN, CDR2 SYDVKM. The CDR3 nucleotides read TGTGCCAGCAGTTTGGTGGGGGATCAGCCCCAGCATTTT. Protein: CASSLVGDQPQHF.

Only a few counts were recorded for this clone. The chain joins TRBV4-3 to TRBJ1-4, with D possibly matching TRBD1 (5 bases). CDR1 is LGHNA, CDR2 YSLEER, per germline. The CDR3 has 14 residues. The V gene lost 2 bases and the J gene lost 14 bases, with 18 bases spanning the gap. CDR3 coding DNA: TGCGCCAGCAGCCAAAAAAGGGGTGGGGCACCGCTGTTTTTT. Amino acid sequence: CASSQKRGGAPLFF.

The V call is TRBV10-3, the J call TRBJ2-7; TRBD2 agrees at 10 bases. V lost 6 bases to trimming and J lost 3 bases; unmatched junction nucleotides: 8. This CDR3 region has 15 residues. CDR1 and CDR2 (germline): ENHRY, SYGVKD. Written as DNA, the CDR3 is TGTGCCATCAGGACTTCTAGCGGGAGTTACTACGAGCAGTACTTC. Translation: CAIRTSSGSYYEQYF.

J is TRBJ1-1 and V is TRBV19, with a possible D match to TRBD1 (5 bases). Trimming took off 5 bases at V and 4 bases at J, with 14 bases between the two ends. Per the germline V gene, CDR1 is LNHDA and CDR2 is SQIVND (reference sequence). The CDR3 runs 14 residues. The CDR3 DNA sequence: TGTGCCAGTAGTCTCGGAAGGGGAGGCACTGAAGCTTTCTTT. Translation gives CASSLGRGGTEAFF.

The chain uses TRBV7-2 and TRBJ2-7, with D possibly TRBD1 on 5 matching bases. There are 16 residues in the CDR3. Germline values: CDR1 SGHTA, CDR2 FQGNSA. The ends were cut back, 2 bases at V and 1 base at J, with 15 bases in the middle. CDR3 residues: CASSLPAQGLSYEQYF. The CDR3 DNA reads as TGTGCCAGCAGCTTACCGGCGCAGGGATTATCCTACGAGCAGTACTTC. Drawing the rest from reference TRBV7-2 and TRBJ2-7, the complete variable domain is GAGVSQSPSNKVTEKGKDVELRCDPISGHTALYWYRQSLGQGLEFLIYFQGNSAPDKSGLPSDRFSAERTGGSVSTLTIQRTQQEDSAVYLCASSLPAQGLSYEQYFGPGTRLTVT.

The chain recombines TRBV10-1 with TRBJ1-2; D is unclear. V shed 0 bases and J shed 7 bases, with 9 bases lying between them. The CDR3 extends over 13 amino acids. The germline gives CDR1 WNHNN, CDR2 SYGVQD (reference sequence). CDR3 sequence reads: CASSESREGGYTF. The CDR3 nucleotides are TGCGCCAGCAGTGAGTCGAGGGAGGGTGGCTACACCTTC.

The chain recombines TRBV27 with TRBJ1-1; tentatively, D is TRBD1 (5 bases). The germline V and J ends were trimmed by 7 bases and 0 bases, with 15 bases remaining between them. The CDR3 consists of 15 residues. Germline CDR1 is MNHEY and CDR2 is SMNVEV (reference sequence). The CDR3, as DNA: TGTGCCAGCACTAAAACGGGACTCCTGAACACTGAAGCTTTCTTT. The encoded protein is CASTKTGLLNTEAFF.

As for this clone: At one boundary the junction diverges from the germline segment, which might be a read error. CDR3 sequence reads: CASSQDPDRALTEAFF. The CDR3 DNA reads as TGCGCCAGCAGCCAAGACCCCGACAGGGCACTCACTGAAGCTTTCTTT. This sequence joins TRBV5-4 and TRBJ1-1; the match to TRBD1 covers 7 bases. Germline V gives CDR1 SGHNT, CDR2 YYREEE (reference sequence). The CDR3 is 16 residues long.

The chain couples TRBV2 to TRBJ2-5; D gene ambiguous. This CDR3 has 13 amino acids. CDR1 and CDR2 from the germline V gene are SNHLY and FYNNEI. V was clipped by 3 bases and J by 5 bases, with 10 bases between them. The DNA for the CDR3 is TGTGCCAGCAGTGACTCCGAGCTGGAGACCCAGTACTTC. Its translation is CASSDSELETQYF.

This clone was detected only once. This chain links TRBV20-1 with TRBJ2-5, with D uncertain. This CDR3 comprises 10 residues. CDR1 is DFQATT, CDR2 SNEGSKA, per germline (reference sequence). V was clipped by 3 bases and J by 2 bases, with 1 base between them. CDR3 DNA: TGCAGTGCTAGTCAAGAGACCCAGTACTTC. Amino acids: CSASQETQYF.

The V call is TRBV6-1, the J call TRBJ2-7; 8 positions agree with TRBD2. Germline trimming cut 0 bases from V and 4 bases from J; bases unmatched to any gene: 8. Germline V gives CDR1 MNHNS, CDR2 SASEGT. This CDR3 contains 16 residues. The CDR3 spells CASSEALAASGYEQYF. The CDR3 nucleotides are TGTGCCAGCAGTGAAGCACTAGCGGCTTCGGGGTACGAGCAGTACTTC.

CDR3 bases: TGTGCCAGCAGCGTAGTCGTAGGGGGCAATGAGCAGTTCTTC. Protein product: CASSVVVGGNEQFF. V is TRBV9 and J is TRBJ2-1; D perhaps matches TRBD1 (6 bases). The CDR3 is 14 residues long. Trimming shortened V by 0 bases and J by 6 bases, and 10 bases separated the two germline ends. Looked up from germline, CDR1 is SGDLS and CDR2 is YYNGEE.

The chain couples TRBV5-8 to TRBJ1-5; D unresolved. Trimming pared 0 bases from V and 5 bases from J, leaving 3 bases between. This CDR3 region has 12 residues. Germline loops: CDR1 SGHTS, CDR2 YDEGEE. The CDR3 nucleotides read TGTGCCAGCAGCTTGGGGGATCAGCCCCAGCATTTT. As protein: CASSLGDQPQHF.